This TCR beta chain emerged from a study of blood T cell repertoires in COVID-19. The V gene's germline CDR1 is KGHSH and CDR2 LQKENI. CDR3 length equals 14 residues. V was trimmed by 2 bases and J by 1 base, leaving 8 bases between them. Using immunoSEQ multiplex PCR, the repertoire was profiled, and TCRdb retains in-frame clones only, with some absent. The data contain 200,000 to 250,000 clones, roughly nine tenths of them singletons. Sequencing was performed on PBMCs or T cells enriched from blood (not recorded which). This TCR derives from a woman aged 18-29 years in a cohort exposed to, infected with or recovered from COVID-19 (not recorded which). This rearrangement joins TRBV18 to TRBJ1-2, with D possibly matching TRBD1 (6 bases). The CDR3 DNA sequence: TGTGCCAGCTCACCAGGGGGCAATAACTATGGCTACACCTTC. Its protein is CASSPGGNNYGYTF.